One sample yielded the 5 T cell receptor beta chains listed below, sequenced in a study of lymphopenia after photon versus proton radiotherapy. Repertoires were generated with immunoSEQ multiplex PCR, while TCRdb's copy carries only in-frame clones and drops some. The sample has fewer than 30,000 clones, 75% to 90% seen once. Source: peripheral blood, taken from a patient treated with photon-based radiotherapy. Receptor source: a woman aged 50 to 60 with pancreatic cancer.

V usage is TRBV25-1 and J usage is TRBJ1-2; D is uncertain. The CDR3 totals 13 residues. V was trimmed by 11 bases and J by 7 bases, leaving 20 bases between them. The germline gives CDR1 MGHDK, CDR2 SYGVNS. CDR3 sequence reads: CASQAGSSGGYTF. In DNA, the CDR3 is TGTGCCTCCCAAGCCGGGTCCTCTGGTGGCTACACCTTC.

This clone was observed a single time. V is TRBV7-9 and J is TRBJ1-1; TRBD1 matches 9 bases. J lost 4 bases, V lost 3 bases, and 3 bases had no gene match. CDR3 length equals 14 residues. Germline V gene lookup returns CDR1 SEHNR and CDR2 FQNEAQ (reference sequence). CDR3 DNA sequence: TGTGCCAGCAGCTTTGGACAGGGGATCACTGAAGCTTTCTTT. This encodes CASSFGQGITEAFF.

This clone has a handful of counts. This CDR3 reads CASSLQGSEQFF. In nucleotides, the CDR3 is TGTGCCAGCAGCTTACAAGGCAGTGAGCAGTTCTTC. V gene TRBV7-6 combines with J gene TRBJ2-1; D is unclear. This CDR3 spans 12 amino acids. Trimming removed 2 bases at V and 9 bases at J, with 8 bases between. CDR1 SGHVS and CDR2 FNYEAQ come from the germline V gene.

The rearrangement links TRBV29-1 to TRBJ2-3; weak D call: TRBD2 (6 bases). The CDR3 covers 11 residues. Trimming left V 6 bases short and J 4 bases short, with 8 bases between. Germline assignment: CDR1 SQVTM and CDR2 ANQGSEA. The CDR3: CSVGSADTQYF. The CDR3 nucleotides read TGCAGCGTCGGGAGCGCAGATACGCAGTATTTT.

The J gene is TRBJ1-5, the V gene TRBV6-1; D unclear. The length of the CDR3 is 13 residues. Germline CDR1 and CDR2: MNHNS and SASEGT. Trimming removed 6 bases at V and 5 bases at J, with 11 bases between. CDR3 residues: CASRSRGDQPQHF. CDR3 bases: TGTGCCAGCAGGTCCCGGGGAGATCAGCCCCAGCATTTT.